A selection of T cell receptor beta chains follows, all from one sample in a study of blood T cell repertoires in COVID-19. Clones were sequenced by immunoSEQ multiplex PCR, and TCRdb holds only the in-frame ones, with some missing. The sample lists over 50,000 clones, approximately 86% occurring once. Material: peripheral blood. All receptors derive from a man in his 70s with active COVID-19. CDR3s include the opening cysteine and the closing phenylalanine or tryptophan. The D gene is left open where the match is weak. The size entry is marked missing in some rows and otherwise reads once, few, many or a size class.

j_call,d_call,v_call,clone_size,cdr3_nt,cdr3_aa
TRBJ1-6,.,TRBV6-5,.,TGTGCCAGCACCGCGCGGCAGCCCAATTCACCCCTCCACTTT,CASTARQPNSPLHF
TRBJ1-1,TRBD1,TRBV24-1,.,TGTGCCACCAGTGTGGGACAGCACACTGAAGCTTTCTTT,CATSVGQHTEAFF
TRBJ2-7,TRBD2,TRBV7-2,.,TGTGCCAGCAGCTTTACTAGCGGGGGGGCCGGCGAGCAGTACTTC,CASSFTSGGAGEQYF
TRBJ1-6,.,TRBV15,.,TGTGCCACGCAGGACAGATATAATTCACCCCTCCACTTT,CATQDRYNSPLHF
TRBJ1-6,.,TRBV19,few,TGTGCCAGTAGTATGATAAAGGGAGAGGAGCGTTCACCCCTCCACTTT,CASSMIKGEERSPLHF
TRBJ1-1,TRBD1,TRBV5-1,.,TGCGCCAGCAGCTTGGACAGGGGGCAGACTGAAGCTTTCTTT,CASSLDRGQTEAFF
TRBJ2-2,.,TRBV24-1,.,TGTGCCACCAGTGATCCGACAGCGGGCACCGGGGAGCTGTTTTTT,CATSDPTAGTGELFF
TRBJ2-1,.,TRBV7-3,.,TGTGCCAGCAGCCCCCGGGTGGGCGGGGTAGTCAATGAGCAGTTCTTC,CASSPRVGGVVNEQFF
TRBJ1-1,.,TRBV4-2,.,TGTGCCAGCAGCCAAGATCAAGGGGGAGTCACTGAAGCTTTCTTT,CASSQDQGGVTEAFF
TRBJ1-2,.,TRBV6-2/TRBV6-3,.,TGTGCCAGCAGTATTCGGTTTGCTGGCTACACCTTC,CASSIRFAGYTF
TRBJ2-6,.,TRBV10-3,.,TGTGCCATCAGTGACAACTCTGGGGCCAACGTCCTGACTTTC,CAISDNSGANVLTF
TRBJ1-6,TRBD1,TRBV9,.,TGTGCCAGCAGCGTAGAGGGGGCTATCTATTCACCCCTCCACTTT,CASSVEGAIYSPLHF
TRBJ1-3,TRBD1,TRBV10-3,.,TGTGCCATCAGGCAGGGGGCGAGGGGAAACACCATATATTTT,CAIRQGARGNTIYF
TRBJ1-3,.,TRBV2,.,TGTGCCAGCGCAGGGAACACCATATATTTT,CASAGNTIYF
TRBJ2-2,.,TRBV12-2,once,TGTGCAAGTCGCTGCCGGGACACGGACACCGGGGAGCTGTTTTTT,CASRCRDTDTGELFF
TRBJ2-7,.,TRBV14,.,TGTGCCAGCAGCCCGATGAGCTCGGGTGGTGGTGAGCAGTACTTC,CASSPMSSGGGEQYF
TRBJ1-1,TRBD1,TRBV7-2,once,TGTGCCAGCAGCCGGGACAGGCTGAACACTGAAGCTTTCTTT,CASSRDRLNTEAFF
TRBJ2-1,TRBD1,TRBV7-2,.,TGTGCCAGCAGCCCTTCAGGGGGAGTCCCGTTCTTC,CASSPSGGVPFF
TRBJ1-5,.,TRBV6-2/TRBV6-3,.,TGTGCCAGCAGTTACCTAGCCAATCAGCCCCAGCATTTT,CASSYLANQPQHF
TRBJ1-3,TRBD1,TRBV13,.,TGTGCCAGCAGCCCATATAAGCCCCGACAGGGCTCTGGAAACACCATATATTTT,CASSPYKPRQGSGNTIYF
TRBJ2-1,.,TRBV28,.,TGTGCCAGCACGAAGACAGCTAATGAGCAGTTCTTC,CASTKTANEQFF
TRBJ1-2,TRBD1,TRBV6-5,.,TGTGCCAGCAGTTACTCGAGACAGGGTGGCGGCTACACCTTC,CASSYSRQGGGYTF
TRBJ2-3,TRBD1,TRBV2,few,TGTGCCAGCACTAAAGAGGGCTTCGACAGGGCCACTAGCACAGATACGCAGTATTTT,CASTKEGFDRATSTDTQYF
TRBJ1-6,TRBD1,TRBV12-3/TRBV12-4,.,TGTGCCAGCAGAGACAGGGGGGATTCACCCCTCCACTTT,CASRDRGDSPLHF
TRBJ2-7,.,TRBV5-1,.,TGCGCCAGCAGCCCCCGGGACACCTCCTACGAGCAGTACTTC,CASSPRDTSYEQYF
TRBJ2-7,TRBD2,TRBV27,.,TGTGCCAGCAGTTTACTAGCGGGGGGGTCCTCGAGCTCCTACGAGCAGTACTTC,CASSLLAGGSSSSYEQYF
TRBJ1-2,.,TRBV6-5,.,TGTGCCAGCAGCGGAGGGACGGCTAGGGGCTACACCTTC,CASSGGTARGYTF
TRBJ1-2,TRBD1,TRBV4-3,.,TGCGCCAGCAGCCACGCGGACAGGGACGCCTATGGCTACACCTTC,CASSHADRDAYGYTF
TRBJ2-2,.,TRBV14,many,TGTGCCAGCAGCCTCGAGGCCGGGGAGCTGTTTTTT,CASSLEAGELFF
TRBJ2-3,TRBD2,TRBV6-2/TRBV6-3,.,TGTGCCAGCAGTTACCCCTTTGGACTAGCGGGGGGTCCGGATACGCAGTATTTT,CASSYPFGLAGGPDTQYF
TRBJ2-1,.,TRBV6-5,.,TGTGCCAGCAGTTACTCTGGGGGCCGGGAGCAGTTCTTC,CASSYSGGREQFF
TRBJ1-5,.,TRBV2,.,TGTGCCAGCGGGGGGGGTGGCAATCAGCCCCAGCATTTT,CASGGGGNQPQHF
TRBJ2-3,.,TRBV18,.,TGTGCCAGCTCACCCCAGGGGGTTACTAGCGGAGGGACGCAGTATTTT,CASSPQGVTSGGTQYF
TRBJ2-7,.,TRBV6-5,.,TGTGCCAGCAGTTACTCCCGGTTCGAGGGCTACGAGCAGTACTTC,CASSYSRFEGYEQYF
TRBJ1-5,.,TRBV5-1,.,TGCGCCAGCACCCCCGGGGGGGCGGGTGGCAATCAGCCCCAGCATTTT,CASTPGGAGGNQPQHF
TRBJ1-4,TRBD1,TRBV7-2,.,TGTGCCAGCAGCTATACACAGGGGGTGGGGGAAAAACTGTTTTTT,CASSYTQGVGEKLFF
TRBJ2-7,TRBD2,TRBV5-4,.,TGTGCCAGCAGCCTTAGCGGGGGGGTCTACGAGCAGTACTTC,CASSLSGGVYEQYF
TRBJ2-7,TRBD2,TRBV15,.,TGTGCCACCAGTACCCTGGAAGCGGGGGCCGGCTACGAGCAGTACTTC,CATSTLEAGAGYEQYF
TRBJ2-1,.,TRBV7-2,.,TGTGCCAGCAGCTTCACCGAGGGCGATCTTAGGTTCTTC,CASSFTEGDLRFF
TRBJ2-3,.,TRBV6-2/TRBV6-3,.,TGTGCCAGCAGTTATAAGCGGGCCAGCACAGATACGCAGTATTTT,CASSYKRASTDTQYF
TRBJ2-7,.,TRBV10-3,.,TGTGCCATCAGTGAGGTCGCGGCTGTCTCCACCGAGCAGTACTTC,CAISEVAAVSTEQYF
TRBJ2-7,.,TRBV12-5,.,TGTGCTAGTGGTTTGTATGACGAGCAGTACTTC,CASGLYDEQYF
TRBJ1-1,.,TRBV7-3,.,TGTGCCAGCAGTGCCCAGGGAACTGAAGCTTTCTTT,CASSAQGTEAFF